This TCR beta chain was captured in a study of metastatic and nonmetastatic thyroid tumors. Germline V gives CDR1 SGHRS, CDR2 YFSETQ. The CDR3 is 13 residues long. Unmatched junction bases numbered 9, after V lost 4 bases and J lost 9 bases. TCRdb re-called clones via MiXCR from the PCR reads. In the table there are around 29,000 clones, over 20% of which are singletons. Patients underwent thyroid surgery, and none had received any treatment before it. The chain combines TRBV5-1 with TRBJ2-7, with TRBD1 identical over 8 bases. Material: blood. The TCR sequence derives from a female donor with papillary thyroid cancer or a benign thyroid nodule (not recorded which). Some clones in this sample may be carry-over from other donors' samples. CDR3 nucleotides: TGCGCCAGCAGCCCCTTCCCTGGGACAGGGCAGTACTTC. Its translation is CASSPFPGTGQYF.